This T cell receptor beta chain was recorded in a study of T cell responses to AZD1222 COVID-19 vaccine. About the research overall: Second-dose intervals near 4 or 12 weeks were combined.

Findings and limits, study-wide: Donors were chiefly white British, with a greater number of females, and clonal diversity was perhaps underestimated. CD4 TCRs linked to vaccination spanned spike, dominating at 160-218 and 743-854. None of the repertoires were sampled until the peak T cell response had passed.

With V trimmed by 5 bases and J by 5 bases, 15 bases remained unmatched. Germline CDR1 SGHTA, CDR2 FQGNSA. This CDR3 is built from 17 residues. TCRdb keeps only in-frame clones here, not all; method: immunoSEQ multiplex PCR. Of roughly 150,000 clones in the sample, nearly 95% were seen once. On this clone itself: Its antigen is currently unknown.

The chain is built from TRBV7-2 and TRBJ2-5; TRBD2 agrees at 9 bases. The receptor was isolated from an adult in good health. The sample was peripheral blood, taken on day 0 of AZD1222 vaccination. CDR3 sequence: CASSALAGAKLDETQYF. For the CDR3, the DNA is TGTGCCAGCAGCGCCTTAGCGGGGGCGAAACTCGACGAGACCCAGTACTTC.